A selection of T cell receptor beta chains follows, all from one sample in a study of T cells in Graves' hyperthyroidism and ophthalmopathy. TCRdb passed the multiplex PCR reads through MiXCR, listing each CDR3 protein once. The sample yields over 500,000 distinct CDR3 sequences, about 45% seen once. The sequenced material came from peripheral blood or thyroid tissue (not recorded which). Receptor source: an adult woman with Graves' disease, either hyperthyroidism or ophthalmopathy (not recorded which). CDR3s include the opening cysteine and the closing phenylalanine or tryptophan. D genes are given only for firm matches. Not every row has a clone size; where given, it reads once, few, many or a size class.

D gene	J gene	V gene	clone size	CDR3 protein	CDR3 DNA
.	TRBJ2-5	TRBV7-9	.	CASSHRDTIARETQYF	TGTGCCAGCAGCCACCGGGACACCATTGCCAGAGAGACCCAGTACTTC
TRBD2	TRBJ2-5	TRBV10-3	many	CAISEALAGAGETQYF	TGTGCCATCAGTGAGGCGCTAGCGGGAGCGGGAGAGACCCAGTACTTC
.	TRBJ1-5	TRBV6-5	.	CASSYPPGDNQPQHF	TGTGCCAGCAGTTACCCTCCTGGGGACAATCAGCCCCAGCATTTT
.	TRBJ1-5	TRBV29-1	many	CSALGVIGQPQHF	TGCAGCGCCCTCGGGGTTATAGGCCAGCCCCAGCATTTT
TRBD1	TRBJ1-4	TRBV5-1	.	CASSIGTGDEKLFF	TGCGCCAGCAGCATCGGGACAGGGGATGAAAAACTGTTTTTT
.	TRBJ2-3	TRBV24-1	few	CATSDDRASRGTDTQYF	TGTGCCACCAGTGACGATCGGGCGTCTAGGGGCACAGATACGCAGTATTTT
TRBD1	TRBJ1-4	TRBV20-1	.	CSARVPGTGAEKLFF	TGCAGTGCTAGAGTCCCCGGGACAGGGGCAGAGAAACTGTTTTTT
TRBD1	TRBJ2-2	TRBV10-3	once	CAIGDRRNTGELSW	TGTGCCATCGGGGACAGGAGAAACACCGGGGAGCTGTCTTGG
.	TRBJ2-7	TRBV11-2	.	CASSLETGTYEQYF	TGTGCCAGCAGCTTAGAAACAGGCACCTACGAGCAGTACTTC
TRBD1	TRBJ1-6	TRBV7-8	.	CASSDRQGAYSPLHF	TGTGCCAGCAGCGACAGACAGGGGGCTTACTCACCCCTCCACTTT
TRBD1	TRBJ1-2	TRBV29-1	many	CSVTRDRTLGYTF	TGCAGCGTCACCCGGGACAGGACCCTTGGCTACACCTTC
.	TRBJ1-2	TRBV19	few	CASSGQRAGNTF	TGTGCCAGTAGCGGCCAACGGGCTGGAAACACCTTC
.	TRBJ1-4	TRBV29-1	few	CSARQSNEKLFF	TGCAGCGCCCGACAGAGTAATGAAAAACTGTTTTTT
.	TRBJ1-2	TRBV9	once	CASSVAVQNYGYTF	TGTGCCAGCAGCGTAGCTGTTCAGAACTATGGCTACACCTTC
.	TRBJ1-6	TRBV14	.	CASSQRQGNSPLHF	TGTGCCAGCAGCCAACGGCAGGGGAATTCACCCCTCCACTTT
.	TRBJ2-2	TRBV6-5	.	CASSSSFSTNTGELFF	TGTGCCAGCAGTAGCTCCTTTAGTACGAACACCGGGGAGCTGTTTTTT
.	TRBJ1-2	TRBV20-1	.	CSGDIKRDHNYGYTF	TGCAGTGGGGACATCAAACGGGACCATAACTATGGCTACACCTTC
TRBD1	TRBJ2-5	TRBV19	few	CASSPGQGVGSETQYF	TGTGCCAGTAGTCCCGGACAGGGAGTAGGTTCGGAGACCCAGTACTTC
.	TRBJ1-3	TRBV6-1	.	CAISEARTASGNTIYF	TGTGCCATCAGTGAAGCGCGGACAGCCTCTGGAAATACCATATATTTT
.	TRBJ1-2	TRBV13	few	CASSSTLERNYGYTF	TGTGCCAGCAGCTCTACCCTGGAACGAAACTATGGCTACACCTTC
.	TRBJ2-6	TRBV14	.	CASSQAMGSGANVLTF	TGTGCCAGCAGCCAAGCCATGGGATCTGGGGCCAACGTCCTGACTTTC
.	TRBJ1-2	TRBV7-8	many	CASSLGLGGGYTF	TGTGCCAGCAGCTTAGGATTAGGGGGGGGCTACACCTTC
.	TRBJ1-5	TRBV24-1	.	CATSDTREGNQPQHF	TGTGCCACCAGTGATACAAGGGAGGGCAATCAGCCCCAGCATTTT
.	TRBJ1-1	TRBV20-1	many	CSARSGTFTEAFF	TGCAGTGCTAGGTCCGGGACGTTCACTGAAGCTTTCTTT
.	TRBJ1-1	TRBV2	.	CASSFFADNTEAFF	TGTGCCAGCAGTTTTTTCGCAGATAACACTGAAGCTTTCTTT
.	TRBJ1-2	TRBV10-3	few	CAIISGSNGYTF	TGTGCCATCATTTCGGGGAGCAACGGCTACACCTTC
.	TRBJ1-1	TRBV20-1	.	CSARSTGGNTEAFF	TGCAGTGCTAGGTCGACAGGAGGAAATACTGAAGCTTTCTTT
.	TRBJ1-6	TRBV2	many	CASRAGAAFLSPLHF	TGTGCCAGCAGAGCCGGGGCAGCGTTCCTCTCACCCCTCCACTTT
.	TRBJ2-3	TRBV24-1	few	CATTIGDTQYF	TGTGCCACCACCATAGGAGATACGCAGTATTTT
.	TRBJ2-5	TRBV29-1	.	CSVAQGLASGKTQYF	TGCAGCGTTGCGCAGGGGCTAGCAAGTGGCAAGACCCAGTACTTC
.	TRBJ2-5	TRBV6-1	many	CASILDRTQETQYF	TGTGCCAGCATTCTGGACAGAACCCAAGAGACCCAGTACTTC
TRBD2	TRBJ2-7	TRBV12-3/TRBV12-4	many	CASSPREGRGEQYF	TGTGCCAGCAGTCCTCGGGAGGGGCGCGGGGAGCAGTACTTC
.	TRBJ2-3	TRBV7-2	many	CASSLARGIDTQYF	TGTGCCAGCAGCTTGGCCAGGGGAATTGATACGCAGTATTTT
TRBD2	TRBJ2-1	TRBV29-1	.	CSVTRLADYNEQFF	TGCAGCGTTACTCGACTAGCGGACTACAATGAGCAGTTCTTC